Presented here are 3 T cell receptor beta chains from one specimen sequenced in a study of T cell clonality in common variable immunodeficiency. Study-wide points: In common variable immunodeficiency, TCR beta chains reportedly carried fewer deletions and N-nucleotide insertions.

Repertoires were generated with immunoSEQ multiplex PCR, while TCRdb's copy carries only in-frame clones and drops some. The specimen has 25,000 to 35,000 clones, none found just once. No antigen has been identified for these receptors. Sequenced sample: peripheral blood mononuclear cells. The receptors stem from a human donor with common variable immunodeficiency.

For this clone: The CDR3 goes on 3 residues after the read ends, and that part is filled in from the germline J gene. The V and J genes are TRBV19 and TRBJ1-4; D might be TRBD1 (6 bases). Germline V CDR1 and CDR2: LNHDA, SQIVND (reference sequence). Trimming cost V 5 bases and J 1 base, with 14 bases left between them. The CDR3 is made up of 16 amino acids. The part of the CDR3 DNA that was read is TGTGCCAGTAGTCCCTGGACAGACCTAACTAATGAAAAA. It translates to CASSPWTDLTNEK. The CDR3 in its entirety is CASSPWTDLTNEKLFF.

This clone was counted only a few times. Read data end 3 residues before the CDR3 end; the end is taken from the germline J gene. V gene TRBV7-9 combines with J gene TRBJ2-7; tentatively, D is TRBD1 (6 bases). CDR1 and CDR2 from the germline V gene are SEHNR and FQNEAQ (reference sequence). This CDR3 region has 15 residues. Trimming left V 2 bases short and J 5 bases short, with 16 bases between. Here the CDR3 reads CASSLRDKTLHEQYF. CDR3 DNA (partial): TGTGCCAGCAGCTTACGGGACAAGACCCTACACGAG. Supplemented by reference TRBV7-9 and TRBJ2-7, the full variable domain reads DTGVSQNPRHKITKRGQNVTFRCDPISEHNRLYWYRQTLGQGPEFLTYFQNEAQLEKSRLLSDRFSAERPKGSFSTLEIQRTEQGDSAMYLCASSLRDKTLHEQYFGPGTRLTVT.

In the case of this clone: The read stops 3 residues short of the end of the CDR3; the missing end is completed from the germline J gene. The J gene is TRBJ2-1, the V gene TRBV30; 10 bases match TRBD2. V gave up 5 bases and J gave up 3 bases; unmatched junction bases: 1. This CDR3 spans 13 amino acids. The germline V gene encodes CDR1 GTSNPN and CDR2 SVGIG (reference sequence). CDR3 protein: CAWVAGGYNEQFF. The DNA read from the CDR3 is TGTGCCTGGGTAGCGGGGGGCTACAATGAG.